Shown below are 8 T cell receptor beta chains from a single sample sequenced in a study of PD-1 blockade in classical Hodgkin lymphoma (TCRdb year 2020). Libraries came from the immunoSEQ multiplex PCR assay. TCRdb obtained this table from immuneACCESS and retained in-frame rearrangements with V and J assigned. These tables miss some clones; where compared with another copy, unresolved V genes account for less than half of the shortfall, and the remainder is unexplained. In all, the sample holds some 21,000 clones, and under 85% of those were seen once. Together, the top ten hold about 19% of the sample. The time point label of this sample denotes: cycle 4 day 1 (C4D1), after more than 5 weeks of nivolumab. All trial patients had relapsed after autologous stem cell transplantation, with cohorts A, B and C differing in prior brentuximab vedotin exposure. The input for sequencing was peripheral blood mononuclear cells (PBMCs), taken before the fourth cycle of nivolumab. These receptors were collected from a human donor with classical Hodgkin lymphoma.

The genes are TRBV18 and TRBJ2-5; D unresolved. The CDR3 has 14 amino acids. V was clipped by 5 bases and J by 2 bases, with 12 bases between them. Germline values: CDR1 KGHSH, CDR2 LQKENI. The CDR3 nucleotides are TGTGCCAGCTCAACCACGCGACCTCAAGAGACCCAGTACTTC. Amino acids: CASSTTRPQETQYF.

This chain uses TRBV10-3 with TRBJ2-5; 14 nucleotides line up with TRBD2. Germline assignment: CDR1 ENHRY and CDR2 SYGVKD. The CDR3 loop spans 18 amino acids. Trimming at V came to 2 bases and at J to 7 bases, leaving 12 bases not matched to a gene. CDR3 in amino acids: CAISENGLAGGYTGTQYF. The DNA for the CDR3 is TGTGCCATCAGTGAGAATGGACTAGCGGGGGGCTACACGGGGACCCAGTACTTC.

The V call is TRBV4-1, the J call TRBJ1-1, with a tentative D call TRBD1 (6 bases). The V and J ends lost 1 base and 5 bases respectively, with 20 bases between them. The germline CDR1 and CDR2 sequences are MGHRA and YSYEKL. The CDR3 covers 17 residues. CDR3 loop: CASSQALRGGAWTEAFF. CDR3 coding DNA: TGCGCCAGCAGCCAAGCCCTTAGGGGGGGGGCTTGGACTGAAGCTTTCTTT.

The DNA of the CDR3 is TGCGCCAGCAGCTTGGGAGGGACAGCCGCTAACTATGGCTACACCTTC. Amino acid sequence: CASSLGGTAANYGYTF. This sequence joins TRBV5-1 and TRBJ1-2; 7 bases align to TRBD1. Germline CDR1 reads SGHRS; CDR2 reads YFSETQ. V shed 0 bases and J 0 bases; nucleotides not matched to a gene: 5. The CDR3 consists of 16 residues.

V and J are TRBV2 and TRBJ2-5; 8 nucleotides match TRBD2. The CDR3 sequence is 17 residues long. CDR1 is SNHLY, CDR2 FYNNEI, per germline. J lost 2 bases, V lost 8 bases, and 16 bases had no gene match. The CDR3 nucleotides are TGTGCCAGCCTGGGAGGGTACGTGGGGACTAGACAAGAGACCCAGTACTTC. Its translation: CASLGGYVGTRQETQYF.

Here the CDR3 reads CASSLLSRTPYEQYF. Written as DNA, the CDR3 is TGCGCCAGCAGCTTATTGTCGAGGACTCCCTACGAGCAGTACTTC. The chain recombines TRBV5-1 with TRBJ2-7, with D perhaps TRBD2 (5 bases). The CDR3 totals 15 residues. In germline, CDR1 is SGHRS, CDR2 YFSETQ. Trimming shortened V by 2 bases and J by 2 bases, and 14 bases separated the two germline ends.

The CDR3 DNA follows: TGTGCCACCAGCAGGGGACAGGAGATCTCTGGAAACACCATATATTTT. Translation gives CATSRGQEISGNTIYF. The chain uses TRBV15 and TRBJ1-3; 8 bases line up with TRBD1. Losses at the gene ends were 3 bases for V and 0 bases for J; bases not matched to a gene: 4. The CDR3 spans 16 residues. Germline-derived CDR1 and CDR2 are LNHNV and YYDKDF (reference sequence). Supplemented by reference TRBV15 and TRBJ1-3, the full variable domain reads DAMVIQNPRYQVTQFGKPVTLSCSQTLNHNVMYWYQQKSSQAPKLLFHYYDKDFNNEADTPDNFQSRRPNTSFCFLDIRSPGLGDTAMYLCATSRGQEISGNTIYFGEGSWLTVV.

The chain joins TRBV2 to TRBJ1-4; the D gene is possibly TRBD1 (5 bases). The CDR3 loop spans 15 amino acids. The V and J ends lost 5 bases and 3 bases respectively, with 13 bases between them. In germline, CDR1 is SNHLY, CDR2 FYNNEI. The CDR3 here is CASSRDQGSNEKLFF. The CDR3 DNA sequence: TGTGCCAGCAGTCGAGATCAGGGCTCTAATGAAAAACTGTTTTTT. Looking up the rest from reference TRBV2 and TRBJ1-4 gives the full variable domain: EPEVTQTPSHQVTQMGQEVILRCVPISNHLYFYWYRQILGQKVEFLVSFYNNEISEKSEIFDDQFSVERPDGSNFTLKIRSTKLEDSAMYFCASSRDQGSNEKLFFGSGTQLSVL.